This passage covers 17 T cell receptor beta chains from one sample sequenced in a study of T cells expressing NK-cell markers. TCRdb reprocessed the 5' RACE reads, with one entry per CDR3 protein and no DNA. The sample holds about 550,000 distinct CDR3 sequences. Sequencing was carried out using blood T cells: a sorted CD56 or NKG2C T cell subset, CD4+ or CD8+ T cells, or bulk PBMC T cells (not recorded which). The receptors derive from a man between 18 and 35 years old in good health.

The genes are TRBV20-1 and TRBJ2-7; absent DNA, TCRdb's TRBD2 call cannot be checked. Germline V gives CDR1 DFQATT, CDR2 SNEGSKA (reference sequence). The CDR3 is 16 residues long. CDR3 in amino acids: CSARDPLGTATYEQYF.

This chain links TRBV19 with TRBJ2-5; TCRdb designates TRBD2, a call that cannot be tested without DNA. The CDR3 spans 18 residues. From germline, CDR1 is LNHDA and CDR2 SQIVND (reference sequence). CDR3: CASSEPDTSGTAEETQYF.

The V and J genes are TRBV10-3 and TRBJ2-5; TCRdb's assignment of TRBD2 cannot be checked, as there is no DNA. CDR1 ENHRY and CDR2 SYGVKD come from the germline V gene. The CDR3 is made up of 15 amino acids. The CDR3 sequence is CAIRPAGPRQETQYF.

V and J are TRBV20-1 and TRBJ2-1. CDR3 length: 11 residues. Germline CDR1 DFQATT, CDR2 SNEGSKA (reference sequence). The chain's CDR3 is CSAARTNEQFF.

The chain combines TRBV12-3 or TRBV12-4 with TRBJ2-1; checking the TCRdb D call of TRBD1 is not possible without DNA. The CDR3 length is 16 residues. The CDR3 protein is CASSLLGTGRHNEQFF.

The chain is built from TRBV6-2 or TRBV6-3 and TRBJ2-7; as DNA is missing, the TRBD1 call by TCRdb cannot be tested. Per germline, CDR1 MNHEY and CDR2 SVGEGT. The length of the CDR3 is 14 residues. The CDR3 reads CASRPGVGSYEQYF.

This chain connects TRBV5-5 to TRBJ1-4. Germline V gene sequence: CDR1 SGHKS, CDR2 YYEKEE (reference sequence). The CDR3 consists of 15 residues. CDR3 residues: CASSPPRQKNEKLFF. Full variable domain (remainder filled in from reference TRBV5-5 and TRBJ1-4): DAGVTQSPTHLIKTRGQQVTLRCSPISGHKSVSWYQQVLGQGPQFIFQYYEKEERGRGNFPDRFSARQFPNYSSELNVNALLLGDSALYLCASSPPRQKNEKLFFGSGTQLSVL.

This chain connects TRBV9 to TRBJ2-3; TCRdb's D call, TRBD2, is unchecked because there is no DNA. Germline-derived CDR1 and CDR2 are SGDLS and YYNGEE. There are 14 residues in the CDR3. The CDR3 protein is CASSITSVTDTQYF.

V is TRBV20-1 and J is TRBJ2-4; the D call from TCRdb, TRBD2, cannot be confirmed without DNA. Germline V gene data show CDR1 as DFQATT and CDR2 as SNEGSKA (reference sequence). The CDR3 is 15 amino acids. The CDR3 reads CSARDGEDGKNIQYF.

The genes are TRBV14 and TRBJ2-1; the TCRdb D gene call, TRBD1, has no DNA to confirm it. This CDR3 has 16 amino acids. Germline CDR1 reads SGHDN; CDR2 reads FVKESK. The CDR3 protein is CASSLYPGVSYNEQFF.

This rearrangement joins TRBV7-8 to TRBJ2-1; there is no DNA to check the TCRdb D call of TRBD2. The CDR3 extends over 16 amino acids. Germline CDR1 reads SGHVS; CDR2 reads FQNEAQ. CDR3 residues: CASSSRIAGVGHEQFF.

The V gene is TRBV7-2, the J gene TRBJ2-3; the D call of TRBD1 rests on TCRdb alone, since no DNA is present to check it. Germline lookup yields CDR1 SGHTA and CDR2 FQGNSA. The CDR3 consists of 14 residues. The CDR3 is CASSSGPYTDTQYF.

The chain couples TRBV5-1 to TRBJ2-1; TCRdb gives TRBD1 as the D gene, but with no DNA this cannot be confirmed. The length of the CDR3 is 15 residues. Germline V gene lookup returns CDR1 SGHRS and CDR2 YFSETQ. This CDR3 is CASSQDRVRYNEQFF.

This chain links TRBV10-3 with TRBJ2-1; TCRdb indicates TRBD2, and absent DNA this call remains unverified. CDR3 length: 15 residues. Looked up from germline, CDR1 is ENHRY and CDR2 is SYGVKD. The CDR3 sequence: CAISEREAAYNEQFF.

CDR3 sequence: CASSTLGQKTVPEAFF. This sequence joins TRBV6-1 and TRBJ1-1; lacking DNA, the TRBD1 call made by TCRdb goes unchecked. CDR3 size: 16 residues. Germline CDR1 is MNHNS and CDR2 is SASEGT.

The gene calls are TRBV5-5 and TRBJ1-5. This CDR3 is built from 16 residues. Germline CDR1 SGHKS, CDR2 YYEKEE (reference sequence). The chain's CDR3 is CASSPMGSYSNQPQHF.

The gene calls are TRBV7-9 and TRBJ2-7; the TRBD2 assignment by TCRdb is unverifiable without DNA. The germline V gene has CDR1 SEHNR and CDR2 FQNEAQ (reference sequence). CDR3 size: 14 residues. The chain's CDR3 is CASSSIAVPYEQYF.